These 30 T cell receptor beta chains were all obtained from the same sample, sequenced in a study of post-analysis software for immune sequencing data. Study-wide findings and caveats: Controls had lower frequencies than patients of about five TRBV segments, which included TRBV5-6, TRBV5-1 and TRBV20-1.

The antigens of these receptors remain unknown. Each TCR beta cDNA library carried unique molecular identifiers. In TCRdb, the PCR reads were re-called with MiXCR into one record per CDR3 protein. The table lists around 710,000 distinct CDR3 sequences, more than 45% of them singletons, with roughly 4.9% in the top ten. Sequenced input: blood. Every receptor here comes from a girl under 18 with multiple sclerosis.

This chain's CDR3 is CSARVDPNQPQHF. The CDR3 DNA reads TGCAGTGCTAGAGTGGATCCAAATCAGCCCCAGCATTTT. The chain has TRBV20-1 and TRBJ1-5, with no clear D. The CDR3 covers 13 residues. Trimming pared 1 base from V and 4 bases from J, leaving 8 bases between. Germline loops: CDR1 DFQATT, CDR2 SNEGSKA (reference sequence).

V gene TRBV20-1 combines with J gene TRBJ2-7; D is perhaps TRBD2 (5 bases). The germline V and J ends were trimmed by 4 bases and 2 bases, with 18 bases remaining between them. Per germline, CDR1 DFQATT and CDR2 SNEGSKA (reference sequence). The CDR3 is 15 amino acids. CDR3: CSATGPGVGTYEQYF. The CDR3 DNA reads TGCAGTGCTACCGGGCCCGGGGTCGGGACCTACGAGCAGTACTTC.

This chain connects TRBV5-1 to TRBJ2-1; 9 nucleotides agree with TRBD2. The V gene's germline CDR1 is SGHRS and CDR2 YFSETQ. Germline trimming cut 2 bases from V and 5 bases from J; bases unmatched to any gene: 5. The CDR3 has 15 residues. This CDR3 is CASSFVREGHNEQFF. The DNA for the CDR3 is TGCGCCAGCAGCTTTGTGCGGGAGGGGCACAATGAGCAGTTCTTC. Looking up the rest from reference TRBV5-1 and TRBJ2-1 gives the full variable domain: KAGVTQTPRYLIKTRGQQVTLSCSPISGHRSVSWYQQTPGQGLQFLFEYFSETQRNKGNFPGRFSGRQFSNSRSEMNVSTLELGDSALYLCASSFVREGHNEQFFGPGTRLTVL.

In its sample, this clonotype was seen a few times. The chain has TRBV7-2 and TRBJ2-5; D uncertain. Germline V gene sequence: CDR1 SGHTA, CDR2 FQGNSA. V lost 3 bases, J lost 2 bases, and 10 bases lay in between. The CDR3 is 14 residues long. In DNA form, the CDR3 reads TGTGCCAGCAGCTTTTCACCAAAACAAGAGACCCAGTACTTC. It encodes CASSFSPKQETQYF.

This clonotype was seen more than once but under ten times. The V call is TRBV12-3 or TRBV12-4, the J call TRBJ1-1; D unclear. Trimming removed 3 bases at V and 1 base at J, with 6 bases between. This CDR3 is 13 amino acids long. The CDR3 reads CASSFSRNTEAFF. The CDR3, as DNA: TGTGCCAGCAGTTTCTCCCGGAACACTGAAGCTTTCTTT.

This clonotype was observed a handful of times. This chain links TRBV9 with TRBJ2-1; no clear D gene. The V gene lost 0 bases and the J gene lost 0 bases, with 13 bases spanning the gap. The CDR3 runs to 17 residues. CDR1 is SGDLS, CDR2 YYNGEE, per germline. For the CDR3, the DNA is TGTGCCAGCAGCGTAGGCGGAGCGCCGAGCTCCTACAATGAGCAGTTCTTC. Protein product: CASSVGGAPSSYNEQFF.

V is TRBV20-1 and J is TRBJ2-5; weak D call: TRBD1 (6 bases). This CDR3 spans 16 amino acids. The V end was cut by 0 bases, the J end by 4 bases, with 18 bases between. Germline values: CDR1 DFQATT, CDR2 SNEGSKA (reference sequence). CDR3 region: CSARDLSGQRGETQYF. CDR3 DNA sequence: TGCAGTGCTAGAGACCTCTCGGGACAACGGGGAGAGACCCAGTACTTC.

There are a few counts of this clonotype. The V call is TRBV5-1, the J call TRBJ2-7; no reliable D call. The CDR3 loop spans 16 amino acids. Germline values: CDR1 SGHRS, CDR2 YFSETQ. The V gene lost 0 bases and the J gene lost 0 bases, with 13 bases spanning the gap. The CDR3 spells CASSLEGRPNSYEQYF. The CDR3 nucleotides read TGCGCCAGCAGCTTGGAAGGTAGGCCAAACTCCTACGAGCAGTACTTC.

V and J are TRBV28 and TRBJ2-7; 11 bases line up with TRBD2. This CDR3 contains 20 residues. With 6 bases clipped from V and 2 bases from J, the junction kept 21 bases outside the gene matches. Germline loops: CDR1 MDHEN, CDR2 SYDVKM. The CDR3 sequence: CASSTGQGGGTSGGPYEQYF. CDR3 sequence (DNA): TGTGCCAGCAGCACGGGACAGGGAGGAGGAACTAGCGGGGGTCCCTACGAGCAGTACTTC.

The chain is built from TRBV20-1 and TRBJ2-1; 10 nucleotides line up with TRBD2. The CDR3 sequence is 16 residues long. V lost 2 bases and J lost 8; bases outside the gene matches: 12. Germline CDR1 reads DFQATT; CDR2 reads SNEGSKA (reference sequence). The CDR3: CSARRRSGRASDEQFF. The CDR3 DNA reads TGCAGTGCTAGAAGGCGCAGCGGGAGGGCTAGCGATGAGCAGTTCTTC.

V and J are TRBV7-8 and TRBJ2-3; 7 nucleotides align to TRBD2. V shed 4 bases and J 0 bases; nucleotides not matched to a gene: 10. The CDR3 consists of 17 residues. Germline CDR1 SGHVS, CDR2 FQNEAQ. In nucleotides, the CDR3 is TGTGCCAGCAGCTCACATGGGAGCGGGACTAGCACAGATACGCAGTATTTT. This gives the protein CASSSHGSGTSTDTQYF.

V usage is TRBV24-1 and J usage is TRBJ1-2, with D maybe TRBD1 (6 bases). Germline values: CDR1 KGHDR, CDR2 SFDVKD. V lost 9 bases, J lost 6 bases, and 16 bases lay in between. The CDR3 loop spans 13 amino acids. The CDR3 DNA reads TGTGCCACCGGTACAGGGAGGAATAATGGCTACACCTTC. Translation gives CATGTGRNNGYTF.

The chain recombines TRBV6-1 with TRBJ2-7; D may be TRBD2 (5 bases). The germline gives CDR1 MNHNS, CDR2 SASEGT. V shed 6 bases and J shed 3 bases, with 9 bases lying between them. This CDR3 has 12 amino acids. The CDR3 protein is CASRDLLYEQYF. In DNA, the CDR3 is TGTGCCAGCAGGGACTTGCTCTACGAGCAGTACTTC.

The chain employs TRBV28 and TRBJ2-3; either TRBD1 or TRBD2 may fit D (5 bases each). The CDR3 length is 16 residues. With 8 bases removed from V and 1 base from J, the gap between germline ends came to 19 bases. Per the germline V gene, CDR1 is MDHEN and CDR2 is SYDVKM. CDR3 DNA sequence: TGTGCCAGCCCCCCCCCGGGACCCATTCGCACAGATACGCAGTATTTT. Protein sequence: CASPPPGPIRTDTQYF.

In this sample, this clonotype turned up a few times. The rearrangement uses TRBV12-3 or TRBV12-4 and TRBJ2-2, with D uncertain. The V end was cut by 5 bases, the J end by 7 bases, with 2 bases between. The CDR3 runs 10 residues. This chain's CDR3 is CASSGGELFF. The DNA for the CDR3 is TGTGCCAGCAGTGGCGGGGAGCTGTTTTTT.

This clonotype has just a few counts. The V gene is TRBV4-2, the J gene TRBJ2-3; D uncertain. The V and J ends lost 3 bases and 3 bases respectively, with 19 bases between them. CDR3 size: 17 residues. Germline lookup yields CDR1 LGHNA and CDR2 YNFKEQ. The CDR3 DNA sequence: TGTGCCAGCAGCCAGGCATGGGTGGGCGGTGAGACAGATACGCAGTATTTT. It specifies CASSQAWVGGETDTQYF.

The chain combines TRBV3-1 with TRBJ2-5, with unresolved D. This CDR3 region has 14 residues. Germline-derived CDR1 and CDR2 are LGHDT and YNNKEL (reference sequence). Trimming cost V 1 base and J 5 bases, with 11 bases left between them. The CDR3 is CASSQGLSGETQYF. DNA for the CDR3: TGTGCCAGCAGCCAAGGGCTTTCCGGGGAGACCCAGTACTTC.

The table lists this clonotype with a few counts. The chain joins TRBV20-1 to TRBJ2-5, with D perhaps TRBD2 (5 bases). V lost 0 bases, J lost 11 bases, and 13 bases lay in between. Germline assignment: CDR1 DFQATT and CDR2 SNEGSKA (reference sequence). The CDR3 loop spans 12 amino acids. The CDR3 loop reads CSARDGWGEQYF. CDR3 DNA: TGCAGTGCTAGAGATGGATGGGGAGAGCAGTACTTC.

This clonotype was counted only a few times. CDR3: CSARGRGPYEQYF. In DNA form, the CDR3 reads TGCAGTGCTAGAGGAAGGGGGCCCTACGAGCAGTACTTC. The rearrangement links TRBV20-1 to TRBJ2-7; TRBD1 aligns across 7 bases. This CDR3 contains 13 residues. Germline V CDR1 and CDR2: DFQATT, SNEGSKA (reference sequence). V dropped 1 base and J dropped 2; count of bases not matched to a gene: 2.

This clonotype was seen ten or more times. The V and J genes are TRBV13 and TRBJ2-7, with D possibly matching TRBD2 (7 bases). CDR3 size: 17 residues. Deletions cut 2 bases from V and 6 bases from J, with 23 bases between. Germline lookup yields CDR1 PRHDT and CDR2 FYEKMQ (reference sequence). CDR3 nucleotides: TGTGCCAGCAGCTTAAGGGGGGGAGGCAGCCGACCGCTCGAGCAGTACTTC. Translating gives CASSLRGGGSRPLEQYF.

V and J are TRBV6-6 and TRBJ2-1, with a weak D call TRBD1 (6 bases). Trimming took off 2 bases at V and 2 bases at J, with 7 bases between the two ends. Germline V gene lookup returns CDR1 MNHNY and CDR2 SVGAGI (reference sequence). This CDR3 comprises 14 residues. CDR3 coding DNA: TGTGCCAGCAGTTACGGGGGCCCCTACAATGAGCAGTTCTTC. Its protein product is CASSYGGPYNEQFF.

This clonotype appeared many times. This chain links TRBV12-3 or TRBV12-4 with TRBJ2-7, with 13 bases aligning to TRBD2. V shed 3 bases, J shed 12 bases, and the junction held 8 bases outside the gene matches. This CDR3 spans 14 amino acids. The CDR3 coding sequence is TGTGCCAGCAGTTTGGGGACTAGCGGGGAGTACGCGTACTTC. It codes for CASSLGTSGEYAYF.

A remark on this clonotype: This may stem from a read error, because a much larger clone lies one nucleotide away. The CDR3 bases are TGCAGCGCCGAGGCCGGCCCGGATCGCGCAGATACGCAGTATTTT. Its protein product is CSAEAGPDRADTQYF. The chain combines TRBV29-1 with TRBJ2-3; D ambiguous. With 7 bases removed from V and 4 bases from J, the gap between germline ends came to 21 bases. CDR3 size: 15 residues. CDR1 and CDR2 from the germline V gene are SQVTM and ANQGSEA.

This clonotype was observed a single time. This sequence joins TRBV15 and TRBJ2-1; TRBD1 agrees at 7 bases. CDR3 size: 19 residues. Germline loops: CDR1 LNHNV, CDR2 YYDKDF (reference sequence). Trimming at V came to 2 bases and at J to 0 bases, leaving 13 bases not matched to a gene. CDR3 region: CATSRPGQMIPSSYNEQFF. The CDR3 DNA follows: TGTGCCACCAGCAGACCGGGACAGATGATTCCTAGCTCCTACAATGAGCAGTTCTTC.

The V call is TRBV7-9, the J call TRBJ2-4, with D possibly being TRBD2 (5 bases). The J call is uncertain, as TRBJ2-5 better fits the DNA end. The CDR3 runs 13 residues. In germline, CDR1 is SEHNR, CDR2 FQNEAQ (reference sequence). The CDR3 region has the DNA TGTGCCAGCAGCTCTAGGGTAGCGAAGACCCAGTACTTC. Translated, it gives CASSSRVAKTQYF.

The chain combines TRBV29-1 with TRBJ2-5; tentative D call: TRBD1 (5 bases). Looked up from germline, CDR1 is SQVTM and CDR2 is ANQGSEA. CDR3 length equals 11 residues. The CDR3 nucleotides are TGCAACGTGGATAGGGGAGAGACCCAGTACTTC. This codes for CNVDRGETQYF.

This clonotype has just a few counts. The CDR3 DNA follows: TGTGCCAGCGGGATCCTGGGGGGGGCAACAGATACGCAGTATTTT. Amino acid sequence: CASGILGGATDTQYF. The gene calls are TRBV3-1 and TRBJ2-3, with a possible D match to TRBD2 (7 bases). This CDR3 spans 15 amino acids. CDR1 and CDR2 from the germline V gene are LGHDT and YNNKEL (reference sequence). Trimming removed 8 bases at V and 3 bases at J, with 18 bases between.

The chain uses TRBV6-2 or TRBV6-3 and TRBJ2-7; D might be TRBD1 (6 bases). Germline CDR1 MNHEY, CDR2 SVGEGT. CDR3 length equals 14 residues. V was pared by 6 bases and J by 5 bases, with 17 bases between. The CDR3 region has the DNA TGTGCCAGCAGCGCAATAGGGGGAGCGAACGAGCAGTACTTC. Residues: CASSAIGGANEQYF.

This clonotype turned up a few times. This chain connects TRBV11-2 to TRBJ2-7; 7 nucleotides align to TRBD2. The trim removed 4 bases at V and 3 bases at J, leaving 12 bases unmatched. This CDR3 has 16 amino acids. CDR1 and CDR2 from the germline V gene are SGHAT and FQNNGV. The CDR3 DNA reads as TGTGCCAGCAGCTCCCCGGGGGGTCAAGGCGGCTACGAGCAGTACTTC. It translates to CASSSPGGQGGYEQYF.

The chain carries TRBV3-1 and TRBJ2-3; TRBD2 aligns across 8 bases. Germline loops: CDR1 LGHDT, CDR2 YNNKEL (reference sequence). The V gene end was trimmed by 7 bases and the J gene end by 6 bases; junction bases not matched to a gene: 15. CDR3 size: 16 residues. This chain's CDR3 is CASNSPQAGDSDTQYF. CDR3 nucleotides: TGTGCCAGCAACAGCCCTCAAGCGGGAGATAGTGATACGCAGTATTTT.